This is a list of T cell receptor beta chains from one sample in a study of early T cells in non-severe SARS-CoV-2 infection. TCRdb re-called the 5' RACE reads with MiXCR, one entry per CDR3 protein. The table includes 60,000 to 75,000 distinct CDR3 sequences, around 12% detected once. The sequenced sample was whole blood. These receptors came from an adult who was a healthcare worker with PCR-confirmed SARS-CoV-2 infection or an uninfected control (not recorded which). Both conserved end residues are part of each CDR3. Each record gives: V gene, J gene, CDR3 protein.

TRBV12-3/TRBV12-4	TRBJ2-5	CASSPRTRGGETQYF
TRBV6-5	TRBJ2-3	CASSYTRRADTQYF
TRBV20-1	TRBJ2-1	CSAKSAALAGSSEQFF
TRBV9	TRBJ1-5	CASSVTGEGQPQHF
TRBV7-8	TRBJ2-7	CASSFKTGARREQYF
TRBV11-2	TRBJ2-7	CASSLDGLIYEQYF
TRBV7-6	TRBJ2-2	CASSTGTGGFGELFF
TRBV7-9	TRBJ2-3	CASSPSGPTDTQYF
TRBV9	TRBJ2-4	CASSVSAGGPDGSAKNIQYF
TRBV7-6	TRBJ2-2	CASSPSANTGELFF
TRBV18	TRBJ2-5	CASSLYQETQYF
TRBV7-9	TRBJ2-3	CASSLTSGLSNTQYF
TRBV5-1	TRBJ2-2	CASSWEPAQGLFF
TRBV6-2/TRBV6-3	TRBJ2-7	CASSPGLAAAYEQYF